Following are 10 T cell receptor beta chains from one sample sequenced in a study of cytomegalovirus exposure and HLA in healthy donors. The PCR ran on 60 Vbeta and 13 Jbeta primers. Assay: immunoSEQ multiplex PCR; the TCRdb copy retains only in-frame clones and omits some. In the table there are around 120,000 clones, about four fifths of which are singletons. The sequenced sample was PBMCs. The receptors stem from a male donor in good health and CMV-seropositive.

This chain connects TRBV7-6 to TRBJ2-2; D may be TRBD1 (6 bases). CDR3 length: 15 residues. Trimming removed 5 bases at V and 1 base at J, with 11 bases between. The germline V gene encodes CDR1 SGHVS and CDR2 FNYEAQ. The CDR3 DNA follows: TGTGCCAGCAGCCGAAACAGGGAGAACACCGGGGAGCTGTTTTTT. Translated: CASSRNRENTGELFF. Looking up the rest from reference TRBV7-6 and TRBJ2-2 gives the full variable domain: GAGVSQSPRYKVTKRGQDVALRCDPISGHVSLYWYRQALGQGPEFLTYFNYEAQQDKSGLPNDRFSAERPEGSISTLTIQRTEQRDSAMYRCASSRNRENTGELFFGEGSRLTVL.

The CDR3 coding sequence is TGTGCCTGGGGACAAGTTTCAACTGAAGCTTTCTTT. Translated: CAWGQVSTEAFF. The rearrangement links TRBV30 to TRBJ1-1, with D maybe TRBD1 (5 bases). V was trimmed by 5 bases and J by 5 bases, leaving 12 bases between them. The CDR3 totals 12 residues. The V gene's germline CDR1 is GTSNPN and CDR2 SVGIG (reference sequence).

This clone appeared a few times. This chain connects TRBV28 to TRBJ2-1; the D is unclear. V lost 6 bases and J 6 bases, leaving 15 bases between the germline ends. This CDR3 contains 14 residues. Germline assignment: CDR1 MDHEN and CDR2 SYDVKM. This chain's CDR3 is CASRKRSPPNEQFF. CDR3 DNA: TGTGCCAGCAGAAAAAGGAGCCCCCCCAATGAGCAGTTCTTC.

This rearrangement joins TRBV28 to TRBJ2-7, with 8 bases matching TRBD1. V shed 3 bases, J shed 6 bases, and the junction held 10 bases outside the gene matches. Germline CDR1 and CDR2: MDHEN and SYDVKM. The CDR3 spans 15 residues. CDR3 in amino acids: CASSFLGDRSGEQYF. In nucleotides, the CDR3 is TGTGCCAGCAGTTTTCTAGGGGACAGGAGTGGCGAGCAGTACTTC.

The rearrangement joins TRBV5-1 to TRBJ2-5, with 7 bases aligning to TRBD1. Germline CDR1 reads SGHRS; CDR2 reads YFSETQ. CDR3 length: 16 amino acids. Trimming removed 0 bases from V and 4 bases from J; junction bases left unmatched: 9. The DNA of the CDR3 is TGCGCCAGCAGCTTGGCAGTCGTACAGGGGAGAGAGACCCAGTACTTC. Protein product: CASSLAVVQGRETQYF.

This rearrangement joins TRBV19 to TRBJ2-1; 8 nucleotides agree with TRBD2. Germline CDR1 LNHDA, CDR2 SQIVND (reference sequence). The length of the CDR3 is 17 residues. Trimming cost V 7 bases and J 4 bases; bases outside gene matches: 15. In DNA, the CDR3 is TGTGCCAGTACCGCCCTCCGGGGGACTAGAACTTACAATGAGCAGTTCTTC. Protein: CASTALRGTRTYNEQFF.

The genes are TRBV10-3 and TRBJ1-4; 8 bases map to TRBD1. The CDR3 contains 15 residues. Trimming took 0 bases from V and 8 from J; bases not matched to a gene: 5. From germline, CDR1 is ENHRY and CDR2 SYGVKD. The CDR3 region is CAISESIQGEEKLFF. The CDR3 nucleotides read TGTGCCATCAGTGAGTCGATACAGGGGGAGGAAAAACTGTTTTTT.

The CDR3 spells CASSIQGGSLYEQYF. As DNA, the CDR3 is TGTGCCAGCAGCATCCAGGGCGGGAGCCTCTACGAGCAGTACTTC. The rearrangement uses TRBV5-4 and TRBJ2-7, with TRBD2 matching 7 bases. The CDR3 has 15 amino acids. Germline lookup yields CDR1 SGHNT and CDR2 YYREEE (reference sequence). J gave up 3 bases and V 4 bases, and 10 bases lay outside the gene matches. Full variable domain (missing parts from reference TRBV5-4 and TRBJ2-7): ETGVTQSPTHLIKTRGQQVTLRCSSQSGHNTVSWYQQALGQGPQFIFQYYREEENGRGNFPPRFSGLQFPNYSSELNVNALELDDSALYLCASSIQGGSLYEQYFGPGTRLTVT.

The V gene is TRBV10-3, the J gene TRBJ2-5, with TRBD1 matching 7 bases. V gave up 10 bases and J gave up 4 bases; unmatched junction bases: 6. The CDR3 loop spans 12 amino acids. CDR1 is ENHRY and CDR2 is SYGVKD in the germline V gene. The CDR3 region is CATGTEGETQYF. The CDR3 DNA reads TGTGCCACCGGGACAGAGGGAGAGACCCAGTACTTC.

The chain has TRBV6-1 and TRBJ2-7; 7 bases are a match to TRBD1. Trimming removed 6 bases from V and 0 bases from J; junction bases left unmatched: 5. The CDR3 runs 14 residues. The germline V gene has CDR1 MNHNS and CDR2 SASEGT. CDR3 nucleotides: TGTGCCAGCAGCTACCGGGACAGCTCCTACGAGCAGTACTTC. Translated: CASSYRDSSYEQYF.